Sequencing of this T cell receptor beta chain was carried out in a study of blood T cell repertoires in COVID-19. Study information: Donors in the United States, Italy and Spain gave samples during acute or convalescent COVID-19. PBMCs, B-cell-depleted T cells, or T cells provided the cDNA or gDNA that made up the material.

Germline values: CDR1 ENHRY, CDR2 SYGVKD. Trimming pared 0 bases from V and 8 bases from J, leaving 10 bases between. The length of the CDR3 is 14 residues. Study processing details: Nucleated cell counts were estimated from reference gene primer amplification. Profiled with immunoSEQ multiplex PCR; TCRdb holds only in-frame clones, not every one. The D gene and trimming were derived from the DNA, and the V and J assignments and clone size from that table. The data show more than 90,000 clones, with approximately 83% seen just once and 0.83% held by the top ten. This sequence originates from a woman between 70 and 85 years old with acute or convalescent COVID-19. The J gene is TRBJ1-4, the V gene TRBV10-3; D may be TRBD1 (5 bases). The sequenced sample was peripheral blood. The CDR3 DNA follows: TGTGCCATCAGTGAGTCAGACAGCGAAGAAAAACTGTTTTTT. Amino acids: CAISESDSEEKLFF.